A single sample gave rise to the 9 T cell receptor beta chains below, sequenced in a study of T cell changes during pregnancy in multiple sclerosis. Some clones are missing from TCRdb's copy, which holds only in-frame ones; the method was immunoSEQ multiplex PCR. Of tens of thousands of clones detected, about 91% appear once; the ten largest clones hold 0.2%. The material was CD4+ T cells from peripheral blood mononuclear cells, obtained in the second trimester of pregnancy. Every receptor here comes from a female donor with multiple sclerosis, enrolled in a pregnancy study.

The chain couples TRBV7-3 to TRBJ1-3; tentative D call: TRBD1 (6 bases). The length of the CDR3 is 13 residues. Deletions cut 5 bases from V and 3 bases from J, with 8 bases between. Germline assignment: CDR1 SGHTA and CDR2 FQGTGA. The CDR3 sequence is CASSPGVGNTIYF. CDR3 nucleotide sequence: TGTGCCAGCAGCCCAGGGGTTGGAAACACCATATATTTT.

This clone was seen a few times. The chain uses TRBV29-1 and TRBJ1-1, with D unclear. Trimming stripped 2 bases from V and 6 bases from J, with 22 bases between. This CDR3 has 16 amino acids. The germline gives CDR1 SQVTM, CDR2 ANQGSEA. Here the CDR3 DNA reads TGCAGCGTTGAACCCCTAGCCGGTCCAGGAGATTCTGAAGCTTTCTTT. Its translation is CSVEPLAGPGDSEAFF.

The chain employs TRBV2 and TRBJ1-5; no clear D. Trimming removed 7 bases from V and 5 bases from J, with 12 bases in between. This CDR3 has 13 amino acids. Germline V lookup: CDR1 SNHLY, CDR2 FYNNEI. The CDR3 nucleotides read TGTGCCAGCAACGAGGGTGGGTATCAGCCCCAGCATTTT. Protein sequence: CASNEGGYQPQHF. Looking up the rest from reference TRBV2 and TRBJ1-5 gives the full variable domain: EPEVTQTPSHQVTQMGQEVILRCVPISNHLYFYWYRQILGQKVEFLVSFYNNEISEKSEIFDDQFSVERPDGSNFTLKIRSTKLEDSAMYFCASNEGGYQPQHFGDGTRLSIL.

The chain recombines TRBV30 with TRBJ2-5, with a possible D match to TRBD2 (5 bases). The DNA matches TRBJ2-7 better at its end, which makes the J call doubtful. The germline V gene has CDR1 GTSNPN and CDR2 SVGIG (reference sequence). The CDR3 length is 12 residues. Here the CDR3 DNA reads TGTGCCTGGGACCGACGGGACTACGAGCAGTACTTC. Its translation: CAWDRRDYEQYF.

The DNA for the CDR3 is TGTGCCAGCAGTCTGTGGACAGGGGAAGAGACCCAGTACTTC. This sequence encodes CASSLWTGEETQYF. This chain uses TRBV28 with TRBJ2-5, with 9 bases identical to TRBD1. V was clipped by 5 bases and J by 3 bases; unmatched bases: 4. CDR1 and CDR2 (germline): MDHEN, SYDVKM. This CDR3 comprises 14 residues.

Comments on this clone: Mismatch with germline at one junction end may stem from a read error. The rearrangement uses TRBV6-6 and TRBJ1-2; perhaps TRBD1 as D (6 bases). The germline CDR1 and CDR2 sequences are MNHNY and SVGAGI (reference sequence). The CDR3 runs 15 residues. DNA for the CDR3: TGTGCCATCAGTGAGTCAACAGGGTCGAACTATGGCTACACCTTC. Translation gives CAISESTGSNYGYTF.

The chain has TRBV2 and TRBJ1-1, with 9 bases fitting TRBD1. The CDR3 loop spans 16 amino acids. Germline V gene lookup returns CDR1 SNHLY and CDR2 FYNNEI. V was pared by 5 bases and J by 7 bases, with 14 bases of the junction left unmatched. CDR3 DNA sequence: TGTGCCAGCAGTTCCGGGCGAACAGGGGGCAGGGATGAAGCTTTCTTT. It codes for CASSSGRTGGRDEAFF.

The V and J genes are TRBV29-1 and TRBJ2-7; 8 bases are a match to TRBD1. The CDR3 covers 17 residues. Germline V gene lookup returns CDR1 SQVTM and CDR2 ANQGSEA. Trimming took 0 bases from V and 3 from J; bases not matched to a gene: 13. CDR3 region: CSVEESRTGQGFYEQYF. The CDR3 DNA reads as TGCAGCGTTGAAGAATCGCGCACAGGACAGGGATTCTACGAGCAGTACTTC.

This clone was seen only once. CDR3 protein: CASSLDGVSNQPQHF. The CDR3 nucleotides read TGTGCCAGCAGCTTGGACGGAGTTAGCAATCAGCCCCAGCATTTT. The rearrangement uses TRBV5-5 and TRBJ1-5; D gene ambiguous. Looked up from germline, CDR1 is SGHKS and CDR2 is YYEKEE (reference sequence). The CDR3 covers 15 residues. V gave up 0 bases and J gave up 0 bases, with 7 bases separating them.